The rows below give T cell receptor beta chains drawn from one sample of a study of cytomegalovirus exposure and HLA in healthy donors. The protocol was immunoSEQ multiplex PCR, while the TCRdb copy is restricted to in-frame clones and leaves out a portion. In the table there are roughly 150,000 clones, approximately 80% of which are singletons. Sequencing used PBMCs. Receptor source: a man aged 25-45 years in good health and CMV-seropositive. Both conserved end residues are part of each CDR3. The D gene is left open where the match is weak. Clone size is stated in some rows and not others, as once, few, many or a class when expanded.

NA	NA	TRBV5-6	TRBJ2-3	CASRLNRGGPTDTQYF	TGTGCCAGCAGACTCAACAGGGGAGGTCCCACAGATACGCAGTATTTT
NA	TRBD2	TRBV30	TRBJ2-3	CAGGLGGAPDTQYF	TGTGCCGGGGGACTAGGGGGGGCCCCAGATACGCAGTATTTT
once	NA	TRBV15	TRBJ1-6	CATSRDRWQENSPLHF	TGTGCCACCAGCAGAGATCGATGGCAGGAAAATTCACCCCTCCACTTT
once	NA	TRBV29-1	TRBJ2-7	CSVWGGAFGVSYEQHF	TGCAGCGTTTGGGGGGGGGCCTTCGGGGTTTCCTACGAGCAGCACTTC
NA	TRBD1	TRBV4-1	TRBJ1-2	CASSQRTDRVVAPDGYTF	TGCGCCAGCAGCCAAAGAACGGACAGGGTAGTTGCTCCCGATGGCTACACCTTC
NA	TRBD1	TRBV6-1	TRBJ2-6	CAGTGAGANVLTF	TGTGCCGGTACAGGGGCTGGGGCCAACGTCCTGACTTTC
NA	NA	TRBV10-1	TRBJ2-1	CASSGGPSQAYNEQFF	TGCGCCAGCAGTGGGGGGCCTAGCCAGGCCTACAATGAGCAGTTCTTC
NA	TRBD1	TRBV7-3	TRBJ1-1	CASSDQDRPAEAFF	TGTGCCAGCAGCGATCAGGACAGGCCCGCTGAAGCTTTCTTT
few	NA	TRBV7-2	TRBJ1-1	CASSTQTQTEAFF	TGTGCCAGCAGCACCCAGACACAGACCGAAGCTTTCTTT
NA	TRBD1	TRBV18	TRBJ1-1	CASSPQGGSTEAFF	TGTGCCAGCTCACCCCAGGGGGGATCCACTGAAGCTTTCTTT
NA	NA	TRBV29-1	TRBJ2-2	CSVLRGWRTGELFF	TGCAGCGTTCTCAGGGGTTGGCGGACCGGGGAGCTGTTTTTT
NA	NA	TRBV6-6	TRBJ2-7	CASSRTGTEQYF	TGTGCCAGCAGTAGAACAGGGACCGAGCAGTACTTC
NA	NA	TRBV12-5	TRBJ1-4	CASGSGQPNEKLFF	TGTGCTAGTGGAAGCGGACAGCCTAATGAAAAACTGTTTTTT
NA	TRBD1	TRBV10-2	TRBJ2-2	CASRGTGGAELFF	TGCGCCAGCAGAGGGACAGGGGGCGCGGAGCTGTTTTTT
NA	TRBD1	TRBV20-1	TRBJ2-7	CSWDSLYEQYF	TGCAGTTGGGACAGCTTATACGAGCAGTACTTC
NA	NA	TRBV27	TRBJ2-4	CASSLSAGGNIQYF	TGTGCCAGCAGTTTATCTGCAGGGGGGAACATTCAGTACTTC
once	TRBD2	TRBV27	TRBJ2-4	CASARGRDLIQYF	TGTGCCAGCGCTCGGGGGAGGGATCTCATTCAGTACTTC
many	NA	TRBV2	TRBJ1-2	CASSDRLIGYTF	TGTGCCAGCAGTGACAGGTTAATTGGCTACACCTTC
NA	NA	TRBV30	TRBJ2-7	CAWRGRGAYEQYF	TGTGCCTGGAGGGGGCGGGGAGCTTACGAGCAGTACTTC
NA	NA	TRBV5-1	TRBJ2-7	CASSLTGTYEQYF	TGCGCCAGCAGCTTAACAGGGACCTACGAGCAGTACTTC
NA	NA	TRBV6-5	TRBJ1-2	CASSYTIESNYGYTF	TGTGCCAGCAGTTACACGATCGAGTCTAACTATGGCTACACCTTC
NA	NA	TRBV9	TRBJ1-1	CASSKQLNTEAFF	TGTGCCAGCAGCAAACAGCTGAACACTGAAGCTTTCTTT
NA	NA	TRBV18	TRBJ1-4	CASSPREVNEKLFF	TGTGCCAGCTCACCGAGGGAGGTTAATGAAAAACTGTTTTTT
NA	TRBD1	TRBV6-4	TRBJ2-3	CASSPGGTGVDTQYF	TGTGCCAGCAGTCCCGGGGGGACAGGGGTGGATACGCAGTATTTT
NA	NA	TRBV4-3	TRBJ1-2	CASSQDFQGGYGYTF	TGCGCCAGCAGCCAAGATTTCCAGGGAGGCTATGGCTACACCTTC
NA	TRBD1	TRBV12-5	TRBJ1-2	CASGFGTGANYGYTF	TGTGCTAGTGGTTTCGGGACAGGGGCTAACTATGGCTACACCTTC